The entry below describes one TCR beta chain. The antigen remains undetermined. The sample originates from a study of PD-1 blockade in classical Hodgkin lymphoma. Broader study findings: CD4+ but not CD8+ TCR diversity rose significantly by C4D1.

Every single patient, without exception, relapsed after autologous stem cell transplantation, and brentuximab vedotin exposure varied. Repertoires were generated with immunoSEQ multiplex PCR, while TCRdb's copy carries only in-frame clones and drops some. The sample has roughly 15,000 clones, approximately 60% seen once. Trimming took off 7 bases at V and 2 bases at J, with 9 bases between the two ends. Germline V gives CDR1 SGHAT, CDR2 FQNNGV. The CDR3 consists of 14 residues. The TCR was taken from a human donor with classical Hodgkin lymphoma. The rearrangement joins TRBV11-2 to TRBJ2-6, with unresolved D. The sample in question was peripheral blood mononuclear cells (PBMCs), obtained at baseline. CDR3 in DNA: TGTGCCAGCACTTTAAGCCCTGGGGCCAACGTCCTGACTTTC. It translates to CASTLSPGANVLTF.